This T cell receptor (beta chain) was obtained from a study of PD-1 blockade in classical Hodgkin lymphoma. Study-wide background: Intravenous nivolumab at 3 mg/kg was given to patients every 2 weeks.

Each patient's relapse followed autologous stem cell transplantation, and brentuximab vedotin exposure varied. The CDR3 has 17 amino acids. From germline, CDR1 is PRHDT and CDR2 FYEKMQ (reference sequence). Trimming removed 4 bases from V and 2 bases from J, with 20 bases in between. Profiled with immunoSEQ multiplex PCR; TCRdb holds only in-frame clones, not every one. Seen here are roughly 4,500 clones, around two thirds observed once, and the top ten hold roughly 38%. Sequencing used peripheral blood mononuclear cells (PBMCs), obtained at baseline. The genes are TRBV13 and TRBJ2-5; the D gene is possibly TRBD1 (5 bases). This receptor was taken from a human donor with classical Hodgkin lymphoma. The chain's CDR3 is CASSSPPGSRGQETQYF. The CDR3, as DNA: TGTGCCAGCAGCTCACCTCCCGGTAGTAGGGGACAAGAGACCCAGTACTTC.